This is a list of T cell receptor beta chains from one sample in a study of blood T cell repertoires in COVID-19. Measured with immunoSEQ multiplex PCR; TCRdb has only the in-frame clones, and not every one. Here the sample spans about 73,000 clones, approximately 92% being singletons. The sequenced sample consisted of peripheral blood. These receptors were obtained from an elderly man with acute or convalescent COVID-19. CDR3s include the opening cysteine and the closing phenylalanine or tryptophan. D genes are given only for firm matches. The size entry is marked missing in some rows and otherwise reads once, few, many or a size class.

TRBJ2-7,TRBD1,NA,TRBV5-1,CASSSGQVGEQYF,TGCGCCAGCAGCTCGGGACAGGTCGGCGAGCAGTACTTC
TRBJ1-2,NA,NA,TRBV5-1,CASSFDTGNGYTF,TGCGCCAGCAGCTTTGATACAGGGAATGGCTACACCTTC
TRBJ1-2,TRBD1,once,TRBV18,CASSPPQGQGTGGYTF,TGTGCCAGCTCACCACCCCAAGGACAGGGAACCGGTGGCTACACCTTC
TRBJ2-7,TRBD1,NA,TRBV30,CAWRDQTGSSYEQYF,TGTGCCTGGAGGGACCAGACAGGGAGCTCCTACGAGCAGTACTTC
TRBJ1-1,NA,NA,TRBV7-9,CASSLAITEAFF,TGTGCCAGCAGCTTAGCTATCACTGAAGCTTTCTTT
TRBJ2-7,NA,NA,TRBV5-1,CASSLAPNDRWGNEQYF,TGCGCCAGCAGCTTGGCACCCAATGACAGGTGGGGGAACGAGCAGTACTTC
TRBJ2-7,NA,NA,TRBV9,CASSPRGLGGFHEQYF,TGTGCCAGCAGCCCCCGAGGCCTGGGGGGTTTCCACGAGCAGTACTTC
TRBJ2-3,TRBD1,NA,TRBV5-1,CASSFTGGEDTQYF,TGCGCCAGCAGCTTCACAGGGGGCGAAGATACGCAGTATTTT
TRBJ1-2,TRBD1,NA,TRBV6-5,CASSYGQGHGYTF,TGTGCCAGCAGTTACGGACAGGGCCATGGCTACACCTTC
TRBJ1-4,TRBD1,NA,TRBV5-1,CASSHSETGAEKLFF,TGCGCCAGCTCCCATTCCGAGACAGGGGCTGAAAAACTGTTTTTT
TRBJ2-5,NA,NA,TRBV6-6,CASSYRGKGETQYF,TGTGCCAGCAGTTACAGGGGAAAAGGGGAGACCCAGTACTTC
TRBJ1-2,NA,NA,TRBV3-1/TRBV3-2,CASSERLAAYGYTF,TGTGCCAGCAGCGAAAGATTGGCGGCCTATGGCTACACCTTC
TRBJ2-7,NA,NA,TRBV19,CASSIGGQGTYEQYF,TGTGCCAGTAGTATAGGAGGGCAGGGGACCTACGAGCAGTACTTC
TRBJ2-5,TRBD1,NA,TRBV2,CASRTGGAETQYF,TGTGCCAGCAGGACAGGGGGGGCAGAGACCCAGTACTTC
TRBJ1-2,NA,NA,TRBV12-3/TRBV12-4,CASSPLRGAGYTF,TGTGCCAGCAGTCCCCTCCGGGGGGCGGGCTACACCTTC
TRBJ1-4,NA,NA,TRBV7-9,CASTEGTGEGKLFF,TGTGCCAGCACCGAGGGGACCGGGGAGGGTAAACTGTTTTTT
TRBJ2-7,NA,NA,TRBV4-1,CASSQGQPPYEQYF,TGCGCCAGCAGCCAAGGACAGCCCCCCTACGAGCAGTACTTC
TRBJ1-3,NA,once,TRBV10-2,CASSDYPGRTSGNTIYF,TGCGCCAGCAGTGATTACCCGGGGAGGACCTCTGGAAACACCATATATTTT
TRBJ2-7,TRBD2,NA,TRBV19,CASSTSRGLANYEQYF,TGTGCCAGTAGTACTTCAAGGGGACTAGCGAACTACGAGCAGTACTTC
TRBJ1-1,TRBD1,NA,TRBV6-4,CASSESGQGLTFF,TGTGCCAGCAGTGAGTCAGGACAGGGTTTGACTTTCTTT
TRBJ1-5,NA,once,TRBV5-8,CASSSGRGTNQPQHF,TGTGCCAGCAGCTCCGGCAGGGGTACCAATCAGCCCCAGCATTTT
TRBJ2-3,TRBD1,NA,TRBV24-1,CATSDRTLSGTGTDTQYF,TGTGCCACCAGTGATCGCACCCTTTCCGGGACAGGGACAGATACGCAGTATTTT
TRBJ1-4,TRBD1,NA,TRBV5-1,CASSQGQANNEKLFF,TGCGCCAGCAGCCAGGGACAGGCGAATAATGAAAAACTGTTTTTT
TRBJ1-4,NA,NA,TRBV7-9,CASSFQANNEKLFF,TGTGCCAGCAGCTTTCAAGCAAATAATGAAAAACTGTTTTTT
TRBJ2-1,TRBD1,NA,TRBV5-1,CASSPSGTGPIDEQFF,TGCGCCAGCAGCCCTTCCGGGACAGGGCCAATTGATGAGCAGTTCTTC
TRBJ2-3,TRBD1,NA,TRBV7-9,CASSLTGSEDTQYF,TGTGCCAGCAGCTTGACAGGGTCGGAAGATACGCAGTATTTT
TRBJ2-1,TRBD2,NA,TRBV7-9,CASRPGLAGNEQFF,TGTGCCAGCAGACCGGGACTAGCAGGCAATGAGCAGTTCTTC
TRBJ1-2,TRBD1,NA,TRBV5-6,CASSRRTGTVVGYTF,TGTGCCAGCAGCCGTCGGACAGGGACAGTCGTTGGCTACACCTTC
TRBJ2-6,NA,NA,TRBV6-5,CASRATGTGANVLTF,TGTGCCAGCAGAGCCACAGGGACGGGGGCCAACGTCCTGACTTTC
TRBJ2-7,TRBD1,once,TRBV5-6,CASSRPDRASYEQYF,TGTGCCAGCAGCCGCCCGGACAGGGCTTCCTACGAGCAGTACTTC
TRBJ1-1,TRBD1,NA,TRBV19,CASSPFRGQGAEAFF,TGTGCCAGTAGCCCGTTCCGGGGACAGGGGGCAGAAGCTTTCTTT
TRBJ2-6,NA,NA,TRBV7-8,CASSLAAWSSGANVLTF,TGTGCCAGCAGCTTAGCCGCCTGGAGCTCTGGGGCCAACGTCCTGACTTTC
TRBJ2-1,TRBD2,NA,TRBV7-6,CASSFGLAGRGEQFF,TGTGCCAGCAGCTTTGGACTAGCGGGAAGGGGGGAGCAGTTCTTC
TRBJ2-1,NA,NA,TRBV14,CASSPQVVSYNEQFF,TGTGCCAGCAGCCCTCAAGTAGTTTCCTACAATGAGCAGTTCTTC
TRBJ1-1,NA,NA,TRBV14,CASSQDSLNTEAFF,TGTGCCAGCAGCCAGGACAGTTTGAACACTGAAGCTTTCTTT
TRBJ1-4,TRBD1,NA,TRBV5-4,CASSFSYRGDEKLFF,TGTGCCAGCAGCTTCTCATACAGGGGGGATGAAAAACTGTTTTTT
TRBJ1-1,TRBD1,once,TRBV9,CASSPNWGQGALVAFF,TGTGCCAGCAGCCCTAATTGGGGACAGGGGGCCCTAGTAGCTTTCTTT
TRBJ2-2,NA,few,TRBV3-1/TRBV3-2,CASSYTPGELFF,TGTGCCAGCAGTTACACACCCGGGGAGCTGTTTTTT
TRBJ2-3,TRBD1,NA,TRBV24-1,CATSDFGQGTDTQYF,TGTGCCACCAGTGATTTTGGACAGGGCACAGATACGCAGTATTTT
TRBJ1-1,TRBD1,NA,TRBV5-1,CASSFTGGKAEAFF,TGCGCCAGCAGCTTCACAGGGGGTAAGGCTGAAGCTTTCTTT
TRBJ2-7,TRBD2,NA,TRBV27,CASSLNIPGGEQYF,TGTGCCAGCAGTTTAAATATCCCGGGGGGAGAGCAGTACTTC
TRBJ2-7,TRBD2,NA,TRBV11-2,CASSLDPSGRLYEQYF,TGTGCCAGCAGCTTAGATCCTAGCGGGAGATTATACGAGCAGTACTTC
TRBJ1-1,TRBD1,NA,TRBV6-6,CASSPSAGGTEAFF,TGTGCCAGCAGTCCCTCAGCAGGGGGTACTGAAGCTTTCTTT
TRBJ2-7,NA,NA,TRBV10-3,CAISEAGRNLGQYEQYF,TGTGCCATCAGTGAAGCCGGGAGAAACTTGGGGCAGTACGAGCAGTACTTC
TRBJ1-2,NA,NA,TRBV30,CAFDRNYGYTF,TGTGCCTTTGACAGGAACTATGGCTACACCTTC
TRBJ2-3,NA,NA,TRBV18,CASSPPSWSTDTQYF,TGTGCCAGCTCACCACCTAGCTGGAGCACAGATACGCAGTATTTT
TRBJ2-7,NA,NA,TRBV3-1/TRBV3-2,CASSQTSGENEQYF,TGTGCCAGCAGCCAAACCTCGGGAGAAAACGAGCAGTACTTC